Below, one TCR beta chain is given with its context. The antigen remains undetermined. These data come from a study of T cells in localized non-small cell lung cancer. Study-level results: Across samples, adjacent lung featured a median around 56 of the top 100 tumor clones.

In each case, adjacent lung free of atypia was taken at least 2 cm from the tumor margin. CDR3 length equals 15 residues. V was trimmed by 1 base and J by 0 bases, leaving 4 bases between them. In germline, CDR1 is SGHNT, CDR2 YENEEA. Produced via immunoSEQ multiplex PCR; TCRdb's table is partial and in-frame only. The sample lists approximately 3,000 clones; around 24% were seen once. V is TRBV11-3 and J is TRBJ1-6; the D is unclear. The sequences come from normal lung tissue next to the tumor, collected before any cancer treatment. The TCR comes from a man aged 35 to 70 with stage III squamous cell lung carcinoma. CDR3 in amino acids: CASSLGGSYNSPLHF. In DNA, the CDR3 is TGTGCCAGCAGCTTAGGTGGCTCCTATAATTCACCCCTCCACTTT.